The T cell receptor (beta chain) described here comes from a study of response to subunit inactivated influenza vaccine. Findings and caveats of the study: Authors suggested few new T cells are recruited by each seasonal influenza vaccination.

CDR3 size: 17 residues. The V gene end was trimmed by 6 bases and the J gene end by 3 bases; junction bases not matched to a gene: 7. Germline V lookup: CDR1 SQVTM, CDR2 ANQGSEA. MiXCR, run by TCRdb on the RT-PCR reads, gives a single entry per CDR3 protein. The table includes 200,000 to 250,000 distinct CDR3 sequences, more than 10% detected once. This clonotype was detected a few times. No antigen is known for it. The sequence came from a man in his forties or fifties who received an inactivated influenza vaccine. Here the sequenced sample was non-naive T cells sorted from PBMCs, taken around two weeks before vaccination. The V gene is TRBV29-1, the J gene TRBJ2-6, with 14 bases identical to TRBD2. In nucleotides, the CDR3 is TGCAGCGTGGGGGGACTAGCGGGAGTCGGTGGGGCCAACGTCCTGACTTTC. Protein sequence: CSVGGLAGVGGANVLTF.